The 9 T cell receptor beta chains listed next were all sequenced from one sample in a study of blood T cell repertoires in COVID-19 (TCRdb year 2020). The library came from the immunoSEQ multiplex PCR assay. The immuneACCESS repertoire file appears here via TCRdb, limited to in-frame rearrangements. These files lack a portion of the clones; in checked studies, under half of the deficit traces to unresolved V genes, and the cause of the others is not known. Here the sample has approximately 480,000 clones; roughly nine tenths occur a single time. Around 0.9% of the sample comes from the top ten. Sequencing was done on a sample of peripheral blood. The source is a man between 18 and 35 years old with COVID-19, enrolled during active disease.

V gene TRBV7-8 combines with J gene TRBJ2-6; tentative D call: TRBD2 (6 bases). Germline CDR1 SGHVS, CDR2 FQNEAQ. This CDR3 is 18 amino acids long. V lost 5 bases and J 0 bases, leaving 17 bases between the germline ends. The CDR3 bases are TGTGCCAGCAGCCAAAAGCGGGCCCTACTCTCTGGGGCCAACGTCCTGACTTTC. Protein product: CASSQKRALLSGANVLTF.

This chain connects TRBV5-1 to TRBJ2-5; possible D gene TRBD2, 6 bases. There are 14 residues in the CDR3. Trimming cost V 0 bases and J 5 bases, with 11 bases left between them. From germline, CDR1 is SGHRS and CDR2 YFSETQ. The CDR3 bases are TGCGCCAGCAGCTTGGGGCCAGGGAGGGAGACCCAGTACTTC. Protein: CASSLGPGRETQYF.

This chain joins TRBV4-1 and TRBJ2-1; 7 bases fit TRBD2. Per germline, CDR1 MGHRA and CDR2 YSYEKL. Trimming cost V 5 bases and J 4 bases; bases outside gene matches: 8. The CDR3 has 15 amino acids. CDR3 protein: CASSARQAGYNEQFF. For the CDR3, the DNA is TGCGCCAGCAGCGCCAGGCAAGCGGGGTACAATGAGCAGTTCTTC.

The rearrangement joins TRBV10-3 to TRBJ2-7; D uncertain. This CDR3 has 10 residues. Germline CDR1 ENHRY, CDR2 SYGVKD. V gave up 8 bases and J gave up 6 bases, with 8 bases separating them. The CDR3 coding sequence is TGTGCCATCGGCGCGGTCGAGCAGTACTTC. The encoded protein is CAIGAVEQYF.

This sequence joins TRBV4-1 and TRBJ2-3, with TRBD2 matching 8 bases. The CDR3 has 17 amino acids. J gave up 2 bases and V 3 bases, and 10 bases lay outside the gene matches. Germline CDR1 MGHRA, CDR2 YSYEKL. The CDR3 nucleotides read TGCGCCAGCAGCCACGATGAGATAGCGGGATCCACAGATACGCAGTATTTT. The encoded protein is CASSHDEIAGSTDTQYF.

This clone was counted only a few times. The V call is TRBV4-2, the J call TRBJ1-1, with TRBD1 matching over 7 bases. The germline V gene encodes CDR1 LGHNA and CDR2 YNFKEQ. Trimming removed 1 base from V and 3 bases from J; junction bases left unmatched: 5. The CDR3 is 15 amino acids. The CDR3 DNA sequence: TGTGCCAGCAGCCAAGGCTACAGGGGCGACACTGAAGCTTTCTTT. Amino acid sequence: CASSQGYRGDTEAFF.

V and J are TRBV19 and TRBJ1-4, with D possibly being TRBD1 (6 bases). V was trimmed by 6 bases and J by 0 bases, leaving 11 bases between them. Germline lookup yields CDR1 LNHDA and CDR2 SQIVND (reference sequence). This CDR3 contains 15 residues. CDR3 sequence: CASRITGPTNEKLFF. CDR3 sequence (DNA): TGTGCCAGTAGGATTACAGGGCCAACTAATGAAAAACTGTTTTTT.

The gene calls are TRBV7-9 and TRBJ2-7; the match to TRBD2 covers 9 bases. This CDR3 has 14 residues. Looked up from germline, CDR1 is SEHNR and CDR2 is FQNEAQ (reference sequence). With 6 bases clipped from V and 3 bases from J, the junction kept 6 bases outside the gene matches. This CDR3 reads CASSRLAAIYEQYF. As DNA, the CDR3 is TGTGCCAGCAGTAGACTAGCGGCTATCTACGAGCAGTACTTC. The full variable domain, its missing parts supplied by reference TRBV7-9 and TRBJ2-7, is DTGVSQNPRHKITKRGQNVTFRCDPISEHNRLYWYRQTLGQGPEFLTYFQNEAQLEKSRLLSDRFSAERPKGSFSTLEIQRTEQGDSAMYLCASSRLAAIYEQYFGPGTRLTVT.

The rearrangement uses TRBV7-2 and TRBJ2-2, with TRBD2 as a possible D gene (5 bases). The V gene lost 5 bases and the J gene lost 5 bases, with 12 bases spanning the gap. CDR1 is SGHTA and CDR2 is FQGNSA in the germline V gene. CDR3 size: 14 residues. This CDR3 reads CASSPEAVTGELFF. In DNA, the CDR3 is TGTGCCAGCAGCCCGGAGGCGGTTACCGGGGAGCTGTTTTTT.